The next 2 T cell receptor beta chains were all read from a single sample in a study of patients and donors after allogeneic stem cell transplantation. Each CDR3 protein gets one entry after TCRdb re-called the RT-PCR reads with MiXCR. In the table there are about 210,000 distinct CDR3 sequences, about 37% of which are singletons. Sequencing used blood, either unsorted or a sorted T cell fraction (not recorded which). These TCRs come from a human donor who was either an allogeneic HSCT recipient or a stem cell or donor lymphocyte infusion donor (not recorded which). It is not recorded whose cells these are; they may come from a transplant donor.

This clonotype was seen only a few times. This chain uses TRBV6-2 or TRBV6-3 with TRBJ1-5, with 11 bases lining up with TRBD1. In germline, CDR1 is MNHEY, CDR2 SVGEGT. With 5 bases clipped from V and 6 bases from J, the junction kept 3 bases outside the gene matches. This CDR3 is 14 amino acids long. DNA for the CDR3: TGTGCCAGCAGTCGGACAGGGGGCTTTCAGCCCCAGCATTTT. Amino acid sequence: CASSRTGGFQPQHF.

This clonotype has just a few counts. V is TRBV9 and J is TRBJ1-5; TRBD1 aligns across 8 bases. V trimming: 4 bases; J trimming: 0 bases; junction bases outside the gene matches: 3. Germline CDR1 SGDLS, CDR2 YYNGEE. This CDR3 comprises 15 residues. The CDR3 DNA follows: TGTGCCAGCAGCCGGACAGGGAATAGCAATCAGCCCCAGCATTTT. This gives the protein CASSRTGNSNQPQHF.